These 10 T cell receptor beta chains were sequenced from one sample in a study of blood T cell repertoires in COVID-19. Data came from immunoSEQ multiplex PCR; TCRdb stores just in-frame clones and leaves some out. This table holds 280,000 or so clones, 85% to 90% found once. Input material: PBMCs or T cells enriched from blood (not recorded which). Receptors were obtained from a woman aged 45-60 years who had been exposed to COVID-19.

This rearrangement joins TRBV7-6 to TRBJ2-2, with no clear D. The V end was cut by 10 bases, the J end by 4 bases, with 10 bases between. The CDR3 extends over 12 amino acids. From germline, CDR1 is SGHVS and CDR2 FNYEAQ. The DNA of the CDR3 is TGTGCCACCAGTCACAGCACCGGGGAGCTGTTTTTT. Translated: CATSHSTGELFF.

This clone showed up just once. J is TRBJ1-2 and V is TRBV5-6, with 8 bases matching TRBD1. From germline, CDR1 is SGHDT and CDR2 YYEEEE. V gave up 2 bases and J gave up 8 bases; unmatched junction bases: 11. The CDR3 has 15 residues. CDR3 bases: TGTGCCAGCAGCTTAGGACAGGGCCCGCAGGGCGGCTACACCTTC. It encodes CASSLGQGPQGGYTF.

This clone turned up a few times. This chain links TRBV11-1 with TRBJ2-3; 13 positions match TRBD2. Trimming cost V 4 bases and J 3 bases; bases outside gene matches: 1. This CDR3 region has 15 residues. Germline V lookup: CDR1 SGHAT, CDR2 FQDESV (reference sequence). This CDR3 is CASSSGLAGTDTQYF. The CDR3 coding sequence is TGTGCCAGCAGCTCGGGACTAGCGGGGACAGATACGCAGTATTTT. Supplemented by reference TRBV11-1 and TRBJ2-3, the full variable domain reads EAEVAQSPRYKITEKSQAVAFWCDPISGHATLYWYRQILGQGPELLVQFQDESVVDDSQLPKDRFSAERLKGVDSTLKIQPAELGDSAMYLCASSSGLAGTDTQYFGPGTRLTVL.

This clone was picked up a small number of times. This CDR3 is CASSPNMNTEAFF. The CDR3 DNA reads as TGCGCCAGCAGCCCTAATATGAACACTGAAGCTTTCTTT. The chain couples TRBV5-1 to TRBJ1-1; no clear D. V lost 4 bases to trimming and J lost 0 bases, with 7 bases between them. The CDR3 extends over 13 amino acids. The germline V gene has CDR1 SGHRS and CDR2 YFSETQ.

The V call is TRBV2, the J call TRBJ1-3; D not resolved. There are 15 residues in the CDR3. V was trimmed by 7 bases and J by 4 bases, leaving 17 bases between them. The germline V gene encodes CDR1 SNHLY and CDR2 FYNNEI. The CDR3 bases are TGTGCCAGCACAGCGATACAATCGAAGGGAAACACCATATATTTT. It codes for CASTAIQSKGNTIYF. The whole variable domain, remainder taken from reference TRBV2 and TRBJ1-3, is EPEVTQTPSHQVTQMGQEVILRCVPISNHLYFYWYRQILGQKVEFLVSFYNNEISEKSEIFDDQFSVERPDGSNFTLKIRSTKLEDSAMYFCASTAIQSKGNTIYFGEGSWLTVV.

V usage is TRBV11-2 and J usage is TRBJ2-3; TRBD2 aligns across 7 bases. The germline V gene encodes CDR1 SGHAT and CDR2 FQNNGV. V dropped 8 bases and J dropped 3; count of bases not matched to a gene: 11. This CDR3 comprises 15 residues. CDR3 sequence (DNA): TGTGCCAGCCGCGACCCGGGGAGGGTGACAGATACGCAGTATTTT. It specifies CASRDPGRVTDTQYF.

J is TRBJ1-6 and V is TRBV5-1; 8 nucleotides align to TRBD1. There are 16 residues in the CDR3. The germline V gene has CDR1 SGHRS and CDR2 YFSETQ. With 5 bases clipped from V and 5 bases from J, the junction kept 9 bases outside the gene matches. This chain's CDR3 is CASRLTGTGDNSPLHF. In DNA, the CDR3 is TGCGCCAGCAGATTAACCGGGACAGGTGATAATTCACCCCTCCACTTT.

This clone came up once. This CDR3 is CASTNATSGGSYEQYF. The CDR3 DNA reads TGTGCCAGCACCAATGCGACTAGCGGGGGATCCTACGAGCAGTACTTC. The chain is built from TRBV5-4 and TRBJ2-7, with 12 nucleotides matching TRBD2. CDR3 size: 16 residues. V dropped 6 bases and J dropped 1; count of bases not matched to a gene: 8. Germline CDR1 SGHNT, CDR2 YYREEE (reference sequence). The full variable domain, completed using reference TRBV5-4 and TRBJ2-7, is ETGVTQSPTHLIKTRGQQVTLRCSSQSGHNTVSWYQQALGQGPQFIFQYYREEENGRGNFPPRFSGLQFPNYSSELNVNALELDDSALYLCASTNATSGGSYEQYFGPGTRLTVT.

V is TRBV19 and J is TRBJ1-1; D not resolved. Germline V gene lookup returns CDR1 LNHDA and CDR2 SQIVND (reference sequence). The length of the CDR3 is 15 residues. CDR3 nucleotides: TGTAGTTCGCGGGCCCGCGGGGAGCCGAACACTGAAGCTTTCTTT. The encoded protein is CSSRARGEPNTEAFF.

This chain uses TRBV28 with TRBJ1-1, with TRBD1 matching 8 bases. From germline, CDR1 is MDHEN and CDR2 SYDVKM. The CDR3 runs 17 residues. V was pared by 2 bases and J by 0 bases, with 8 bases of the junction left unmatched. The CDR3 DNA reads TGTGCCAGCAGTTTAAGCAGGGGGCTATTCATGAACACTGAAGCTTTCTTT. Its translation is CASSLSRGLFMNTEAFF.